A single sample is the source of the 28 T cell receptor beta chains below, sequenced in a study of CD8+ T cells in alopecia areata. Sequencing relied on a cDNA template that was reverse transcribed from extracted RNA. Clones were sequenced by immunoSEQ multiplex PCR, and TCRdb holds only the in-frame ones, with some missing. The repertoire holds some 200,000 clones, with 50% to 70% as singletons. Specified treatment: oral pan-JAK inhibitor, 5-10 mg twice daily. The sample was CD4+ T cells sorted from blood, taken at week 4, from a patient treated with tofacitinib. The receptors stem from a human donor with alopecia areata.

This CDR3 reads CASSLQERGTTQYF. CDR3 in DNA: TGTGCCAGCAGCTTACAGGAGCGGGGGACTACGCAGTATTTT. The rearrangement uses TRBV11-2 and TRBJ2-3; TRBD2 aligns across 8 bases. The CDR3 sequence is 14 residues long. The junction had 6 bases not matched to a gene; V was cut back by 2 bases and J by 8 bases. Germline CDR1 SGHAT, CDR2 FQNNGV.

This sequence joins TRBV29-1 and TRBJ2-5; TRBD1 agrees at 7 bases. Germline V lookup: CDR1 SQVTM, CDR2 ANQGSEA. V was pared by 6 bases and J by 1 base, with 5 bases of the junction left unmatched. This CDR3 contains 13 residues. The CDR3 protein is CSVRTGVQETQYF. The CDR3 bases are TGCAGCGTCCGAACAGGGGTCCAAGAGACCCAGTACTTC.

The J gene is TRBJ1-2, the V gene TRBV7-8; D is ambiguous. This CDR3 is built from 12 residues. The germline V and J ends were trimmed by 4 bases and 5 bases, with 8 bases remaining between them. Germline assignment: CDR1 SGHVS and CDR2 FQNEAQ. The CDR3 loop reads CASSSRTYGYTF. The CDR3, as DNA: TGTGCCAGCAGCTCCCGAACTTATGGCTACACCTTC.

This clone was detected only a few times. This chain joins TRBV7-6 and TRBJ2-7, with 7 bases aligning to TRBD1. The CDR3 runs 14 residues. In germline, CDR1 is SGHVS, CDR2 FNYEAQ. With V trimmed by 1 base and J by 6 bases, 6 bases remained unmatched. CDR3 protein: CASSLGTGSSEQYF. The DNA for the CDR3 is TGTGCCAGCAGCTTAGGGACAGGCTCTTCCGAGCAGTACTTC.

V gene TRBV7-9 combines with J gene TRBJ2-3; D ambiguous. V was cut by 0 bases and J by 0 bases, with 4 bases left in between. The CDR3 is 14 residues long. Germline V gene data show CDR1 as SEHNR and CDR2 as FQNEAQ (reference sequence). This CDR3 is CASSLAGSTDTQYF. CDR3 in DNA: TGTGCCAGCAGCTTAGCGGGGAGCACAGATACGCAGTATTTT.

This chain connects TRBV10-3 to TRBJ2-3, with 10 positions matching TRBD2. The V gene end was trimmed by 2 bases and the J gene end by 4 bases; junction bases not matched to a gene: 0. Germline CDR1 ENHRY, CDR2 SYGVKD. CDR3 size: 14 residues. CDR3 DNA: TGTGCCATCAGTGAGCTAGCGGGGGCAGATACGCAGTATTTT. It specifies CAISELAGADTQYF.

The chain couples TRBV7-6 to TRBJ2-5, with D maybe TRBD1 (5 bases). Trimming stripped 2 bases from V and 5 bases from J, with 12 bases between. The germline gives CDR1 SGHVS, CDR2 FNYEAQ. This CDR3 comprises 14 residues. The DNA of the CDR3 is TGTGCCAGCAGCTTAACGCAGGGTTGGGAGACCCAGTACTTC. It encodes CASSLTQGWETQYF. Supplemented by reference TRBV7-6 and TRBJ2-5, the full variable domain reads GAGVSQSPRYKVTKRGQDVALRCDPISGHVSLYWYRQALGQGPEFLTYFNYEAQQDKSGLPNDRFSAERPEGSISTLTIQRTEQRDSAMYRCASSLTQGWETQYFGPGTRLLVL.

V and J are TRBV6-6 and TRBJ1-2; D gene uncertain. The CDR3 contains 12 residues. V dropped 8 bases and J dropped 0 bases, with 7 bases sitting between them. Looked up from germline, CDR1 is MNHNY and CDR2 is SVGAGI (reference sequence). The CDR3 sequence is CASGRTNYGYTF. CDR3 in DNA: TGTGCCAGCGGCAGAACTAACTATGGCTACACCTTC.

This sequence joins TRBV5-6 and TRBJ1-6; TRBD1 is a possible D gene (5 bases). Per germline, CDR1 SGHDT and CDR2 YYEEEE. V lost 4 bases, J lost 0 bases, and 11 bases lay in between. The CDR3 consists of 16 residues. Here the CDR3 reads CASSLAGGSYNSPLHF. Here the CDR3 DNA reads TGTGCCAGCAGCCTTGCGGGGGGCTCCTATAATTCACCCCTCCACTTT.

With respect to this clone: This specimen includes other DNA sequences encoding the same CDR3. This chain links TRBV29-1 with TRBJ1-1, with unresolved D. Deletions cut 3 bases from V and 0 bases from J, with 8 bases between. This CDR3 is built from 13 residues. CDR1 is SQVTM, CDR2 ANQGSEA, per germline. The chain's CDR3 is CSVEAGLNTEAFF. The CDR3 coding sequence is TGCAGCGTTGAGGCCGGTCTGAACACTGAAGCTTTCTTT.

The chain uses TRBV5-4 and TRBJ2-3; 9 bases map to TRBD1. Germline V gene sequence: CDR1 SGHNT, CDR2 YYREEE (reference sequence). The CDR3 covers 16 residues. V shed 4 bases and J 5 bases; nucleotides not matched to a gene: 11. For the CDR3, the DNA is TGTGCCAGCAGCCGGGAATGGACAGGGGATCAAGATACGCAGTATTTT. Its protein product is CASSREWTGDQDTQYF.

The gene calls are TRBV11-1 and TRBJ1-1, with no clear D. The CDR3 totals 15 residues. Germline V gene lookup returns CDR1 SGHAT and CDR2 FQDESV (reference sequence). V lost 0 bases, J lost 2 bases, and 10 bases lay in between. CDR3 sequence reads: CASSLAALTNTEAFF. CDR3 DNA: TGTGCCAGCAGCTTAGCGGCCCTTACCAACACTGAAGCTTTCTTT.

The chain combines TRBV9 with TRBJ1-6; D is undetermined. The germline V gene has CDR1 SGDLS and CDR2 YYNGEE. The CDR3 totals 14 residues. V lost 0 bases to trimming and J lost 10 bases, with 11 bases between them. CDR3 amino acids: CASSVGSEVSPLHF. CDR3 nucleotide sequence: TGTGCCAGCAGCGTAGGCTCGGAGGTATCACCCCTCCACTTT.

J is TRBJ1-2 and V is TRBV25-1; D gene unclear. The CDR3 totals 12 residues. Germline CDR1 is MGHDK and CDR2 is SYGVNS. V gave up 2 bases and J gave up 6 bases, with 7 bases separating them. CDR3 protein: CASSEAGNGYTF. The CDR3 DNA is TGTGCCAGCAGTGAAGCAGGAAATGGCTACACCTTC.

The chain employs TRBV30 and TRBJ1-5; D call uncertain. From germline, CDR1 is GTSNPN and CDR2 SVGIG (reference sequence). This CDR3 contains 14 residues. V was shortened by 0 bases and J by 4 bases, with 10 bases between the two germline ends. The CDR3 spells CAWSVGLGNQPQHF. The CDR3 coding sequence is TGTGCCTGGAGTGTAGGGTTGGGTAATCAGCCCCAGCATTTT.

This clone was counted at least ten times. CDR3 bases: TGTGCCAGCAGCTTTACGAGCGGGGGGATTCCCTACGAGCAGTACTTC. Protein sequence: CASSFTSGGIPYEQYF. The V call is TRBV11-2, the J call TRBJ2-7, with 9 bases lining up with TRBD2. Germline V gene data show CDR1 as SGHAT and CDR2 as FQNNGV. The V segment lost 3 bases and the J segment 2 bases; nucleotides outside the gene matches: 8. The CDR3 extends over 16 amino acids.

This clone turned up a few times. This chain connects TRBV29-1 to TRBJ2-6, with 8 positions matching TRBD1. The CDR3 is 16 residues long. Germline assignment: CDR1 SQVTM and CDR2 ANQGSEA. V was clipped by 6 bases and J by 0 bases; unmatched bases: 7. The chain's CDR3 is CSVAPGGGSGANVLTF. The CDR3 bases are TGCAGCGTGGCCCCAGGGGGCGGCTCTGGGGCCAACGTCCTGACTTTC.

This chain joins TRBV6-4 and TRBJ2-2; the match to TRBD1 covers 8 bases. V shed 7 bases and J 7 bases; nucleotides not matched to a gene: 8. This CDR3 is built from 14 residues. Germline-derived CDR1 and CDR2 are MRHNA and SNTAGT. CDR3 in DNA: TGTGCCAGCACCGAGGGACAGGCTGGCGGGGAGCTGTTTTTT. It specifies CASTEGQAGGELFF.

This clone was detected a few times. The chain combines TRBV5-1 with TRBJ2-7; D gene unclear. In germline, CDR1 is SGHRS, CDR2 YFSETQ. Trimming took off 4 bases at V and 2 bases at J, with 13 bases between the two ends. The CDR3 consists of 14 residues. The CDR3 bases are TGCGCCAGCAGCCTTGGTTCGCAGGCCTACGAGCAGTACTTC. This sequence encodes CASSLGSQAYEQYF.

This chain joins TRBV7-2 and TRBJ1-3; no firm D call. Germline-derived CDR1 and CDR2 are SGHTA and FQGNSA. Between the trimmed V and J ends, which lost 4 bases and 0 bases, there was a span of 10 bases. This CDR3 has 15 amino acids. This CDR3 reads CASSYDGYSGNTIYF. The CDR3 coding sequence is TGTGCCAGCAGCTACGACGGATACTCTGGAAACACCATATATTTT.

There are a few counts of this clone. The rearrangement joins TRBV10-3 to TRBJ2-7, with D perhaps TRBD1 or TRBD2 (5 bases each). Trimming took off 1 base at V and 6 bases at J, with 10 bases between the two ends. CDR3 length: 13 residues. CDR1 is ENHRY, CDR2 SYGVKD, per germline. The chain's CDR3 is CAISELGESEQYF. Written as DNA, the CDR3 is TGTGCCATCAGTGAGTTGGGGGAAAGCGAGCAGTACTTC.

This clone was found a few times. V usage is TRBV2 and J usage is TRBJ2-7; TRBD1 aligns across 10 bases. The CDR3 is made up of 12 amino acids. With V trimmed by 8 bases and J by 5 bases, 3 bases remained unmatched. Germline values: CDR1 SNHLY, CDR2 FYNNEI. CDR3 DNA: TGTGCCAGCTCGGGACAGGGGAACGAGCAGTACTTC. Translated: CASSGQGNEQYF.

The chain combines TRBV7-2 with TRBJ2-6, with D unresolved. Trimming pared 4 bases from V and 4 bases from J, leaving 14 bases between. The CDR3 is 16 residues long. In germline, CDR1 is SGHTA, CDR2 FQGNSA. Here the CDR3 DNA reads TGTGCCAGCAGCTCCCGTGGGTTTGGAGGGGCCAACGTCCTGACTTTC. It translates to CASSSRGFGGANVLTF.

The J gene is TRBJ1-2, the V gene TRBV5-1, with D possibly being TRBD1 (5 bases). With 2 bases removed from V and 5 bases from J, the gap between germline ends came to 13 bases. Looked up from germline, CDR1 is SGHRS and CDR2 is YFSETQ. CDR3 length: 14 amino acids. CDR3 in amino acids: CASSLVGTDYGYTF. The CDR3 bases are TGCGCCAGCAGCTTAGTAGGGACGGATTATGGCTACACCTTC.

The rearrangement links TRBV5-1 to TRBJ1-6; 7 bases match TRBD1. The V and J ends lost 0 bases and 9 bases, in that order; junction bases with no gene match: 9. This CDR3 region has 16 residues. The germline V gene encodes CDR1 SGHRS and CDR2 YFSETQ. CDR3 residues: CASSLELTGIGSPLHF. The DNA for the CDR3 is TGCGCCAGCAGCTTGGAGTTGACAGGGATTGGTTCACCCCTCCACTTT. Based on the CDR3 plus reference TRBV5-1 and TRBJ1-6, the full variable domain is KAGVTQTPRYLIKTRGQQVTLSCSPISGHRSVSWYQQTPGQGLQFLFEYFSETQRNKGNFPGRFSGRQFSNSRSEMNVSTLELGDSALYLCASSLELTGIGSPLHFGNGTRLTVT.

This clone was counted only a few times. This chain connects TRBV4-1 to TRBJ1-1, with a tentative D call TRBD1 (5 bases). Germline values: CDR1 MGHRA, CDR2 YSYEKL. This CDR3 region has 15 residues. Trimming stripped 4 bases from V and 3 bases from J, with 15 bases between. CDR3 sequence reads: CASSRPGLRDTEAFF. The CDR3 nucleotides are TGCGCCAGCAGCCGGCCGGGACTGAGGGACACTGAAGCTTTCTTT.

The chain has TRBV4-1 and TRBJ2-7; 8 positions match TRBD1. The CDR3 length is 15 residues. V lost 4 bases, J lost 1 base, and 6 bases stayed unmatched. Looked up from germline, CDR1 is MGHRA and CDR2 is YSYEKL. CDR3 DNA sequence: TGCGCCAGCAGCCGTCCGGGACAGGTATCCTACGAGCAGTACTTC. It codes for CASSRPGQVSYEQYF.

The genes are TRBV29-1 and TRBJ2-5, with no clear D. V was shortened by 6 bases and J by 2 bases, with 19 bases between the two germline ends. The germline CDR1 and CDR2 sequences are SQVTM and ANQGSEA. The CDR3 sequence is 15 residues long. In nucleotides, the CDR3 is TGCAGCGTCCTTTCCTTACTATTGAAACAAGAGACCCAGTACTTC. Translating gives CSVLSLLLKQETQYF.